This T cell receptor (beta chain) comes out of a study of identical twins. Overall study findings and caveats: For out-of-frame alpha sequences shared by twins, low generation probability was in excess. Whereas memory repertoires showed no such difference, abundant cord blood beta clonotypes carried fewer insertions.

Germline V gives CDR1 SGHKS, CDR2 YYEKEE (reference sequence). V was clipped by 4 bases and J by 1 base, with 8 bases between them. The CDR3 length is 13 residues. Note on this clonotype: Its target is not known.

TCRdb used MiXCR to reprocess the 5' RACE reads, holding one entry per CDR3 protein. The sample has approximately 620,000 distinct CDR3 sequences; less than 10% are singletons. This sample was also put to use in a study of yellow fever vaccine responses in identical twins.

This chain links TRBV5-5 with TRBJ1-1; D unresolved. The receptor was isolated from a woman younger than 30 in good health. Sequencing was performed on PBMCs. CDR3 sequence (DNA): TGTGCCAGCAGCCCAAGCGGGAACACTGAAGCTTTCTTT. Encoded protein: CASSPSGNTEAFF.